The present T cell receptor beta chain was sequenced within a study of T cells in localized non-small cell lung cancer. The table came from immunoSEQ multiplex PCR; TCRdb's copy has only in-frame clones and leaves some out. Counted here are 90,000 to 95,000 clones, around 90% occurring once; the ten biggest clones make up over 4%. Germline V gene lookup returns CDR1 ENHRY and CDR2 SYGVKD. The CDR3 consists of 16 residues. The V end was cut by 5 bases, the J end by 4 bases, with 17 bases between. This receptor was taken from a woman aged 35 to 70 with stage II squamous cell lung carcinoma. The V gene is TRBV10-3, the J gene TRBJ1-4; D perhaps matches TRBD1 (6 bases). This specimen consisted of PBMCs, obtained before any cancer treatment. CDR3 coding DNA: TGTGCCATCAGTAGGGGGGACCATGGAGATAATGAAAAACTGTTTTTT. Its protein is CAISRGDHGDNEKLFF.